In its sample, the clone carrying this TCR beta chain was seen a few times. TCRdb reanalysed the RT-PCR reads using MiXCR and keeps one entry per CDR3 protein. The sample contains about a million distinct CDR3 sequences, roughly 17% of which appear only once. The sample originates from a study of patients and donors after allogeneic stem cell transplantation. The length of the CDR3 is 16 residues. Germline V gene data show CDR1 as LGHNA and CDR2 as YSLEER. V was clipped by 2 bases and J by 3 bases; unmatched bases: 6. Sequencing input: blood, either unsorted or a sorted T cell fraction (not recorded which). V and J are TRBV4-3 and TRBJ2-3, with 9 bases aligning to TRBD1. This sequence originates from a human donor who was either an allogeneic HSCT recipient or a stem cell or donor lymphocyte infusion donor (not recorded which). It is not recorded whose cells these are; they may come from a transplant donor. This chain's CDR3 is CASSQLGTGSTDTQYF. The CDR3 DNA follows: TGCGCCAGCAGCCAATTAGGGACAGGGTCGACAGATACGCAGTATTTT.